This section outlines one T cell receptor beta chain sequence together with its context. Its antigen is not known. An end of the junction differs from the germline gene, which may be a read error. TCRdb analysed the reads with MiXCR anew, one entry per CDR3 protein. The sample contains about 900,000 distinct CDR3 sequences, roughly 31% of which appear only once. The source of the sample is a study of T cell repertoires in cytomegalovirus infection. There are 15 residues in the CDR3. Germline CDR1 and CDR2: MGHRA and YSYEKL. Sequences were derived from cultured CD8+ T cells from PBMCs, sampled from culture after CMV antigen stimulation. The receptor's source is a human donor in good health (CMV status not recorded). Some clones in this sample may be carry-over from other donors' samples. This chain connects TRBV4-1 to TRBJ2-3; D possibly corresponds to TRBD2 (5 bases). CDR3 DNA: TGCGCCAGCAGCTTCCCGGGAACCAGCACAGATACGCAGTGTTTT. It specifies CASSFPGTSTDTQCF.